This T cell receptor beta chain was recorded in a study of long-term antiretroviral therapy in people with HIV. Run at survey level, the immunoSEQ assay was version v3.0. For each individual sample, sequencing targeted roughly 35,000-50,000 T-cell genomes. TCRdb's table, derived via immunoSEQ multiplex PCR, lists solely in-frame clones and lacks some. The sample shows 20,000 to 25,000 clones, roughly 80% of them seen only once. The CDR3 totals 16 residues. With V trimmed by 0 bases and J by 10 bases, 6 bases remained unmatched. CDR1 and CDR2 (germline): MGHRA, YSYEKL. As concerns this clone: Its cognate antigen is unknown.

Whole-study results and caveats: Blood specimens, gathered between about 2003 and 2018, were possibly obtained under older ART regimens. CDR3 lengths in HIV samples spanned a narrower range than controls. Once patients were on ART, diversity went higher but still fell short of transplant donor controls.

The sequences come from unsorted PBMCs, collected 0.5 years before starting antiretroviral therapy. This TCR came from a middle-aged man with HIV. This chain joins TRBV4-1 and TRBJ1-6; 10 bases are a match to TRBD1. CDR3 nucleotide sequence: TGCGCCAGCAGCCAAGATTGGGACAGGGGTAACTCACCCCTCCACTTT. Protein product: CASSQDWDRGNSPLHF.